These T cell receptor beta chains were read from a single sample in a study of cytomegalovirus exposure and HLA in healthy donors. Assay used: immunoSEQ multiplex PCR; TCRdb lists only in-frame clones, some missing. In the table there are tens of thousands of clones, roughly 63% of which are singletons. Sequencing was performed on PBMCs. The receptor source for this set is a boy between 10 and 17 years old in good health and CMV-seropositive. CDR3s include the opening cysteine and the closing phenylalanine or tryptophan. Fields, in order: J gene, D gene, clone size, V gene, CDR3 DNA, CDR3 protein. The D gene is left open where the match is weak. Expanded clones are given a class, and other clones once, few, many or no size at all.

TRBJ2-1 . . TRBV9 TGTGCCAGCTCCAAAAGAGGGCGGGACAATGAGCAGTTCTTC CASSKRGRDNEQFF
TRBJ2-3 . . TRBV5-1 TGCGCCACCAGCATGCGGAGAACAGATACGCAGTATTTT CATSMRRTDTQYF
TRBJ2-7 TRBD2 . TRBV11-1 TGTGCCAGCAGTGCAAGCGGGAGCCGAGGGCTCGAGCAGTACTTC CASSASGSRGLEQYF
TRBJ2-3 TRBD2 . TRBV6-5 TGTGCCAGCAGTTACTCGGCGGGAGGGACAGATACGCAGTATTTT CASSYSAGGTDTQYF
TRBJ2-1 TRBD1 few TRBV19 TGTGCCAGTGGGGACAGCTACAATGAGCAGTTCTTC CASGDSYNEQFF
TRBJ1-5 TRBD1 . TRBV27 TGTGCCAGCAGCCCCGGGGGGACAGGGCATTTTTTTCAGCCCCAGCATTTT CASSPGGTGHFFQPQHF
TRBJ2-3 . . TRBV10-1 TGCGCCAGCAGTGAGTCGGGAGGAAGCACAGATACGCAGTATTTT CASSESGGSTDTQYF
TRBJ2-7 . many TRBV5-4 TGTGCCAGCAGCTTAGGTCGACTAGGGTTCGACGAGCAGTACTTC CASSLGRLGFDEQYF
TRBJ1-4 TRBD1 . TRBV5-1 TGCGCCAGCAGCTTGAATACAGGGGAAAATGAAAAACTGTTTTTT CASSLNTGENEKLFF
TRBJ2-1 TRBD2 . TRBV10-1 TGCGCCAGCAGTGAGACAGGACTAGTCTCTTACAATGAGCAGTTCTTC CASSETGLVSYNEQFF
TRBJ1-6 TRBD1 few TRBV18 TGTGCCAGCTCGCGAGGTCAGGGGGTGGAGGCCCTCCACTTT CASSRGQGVEALHF
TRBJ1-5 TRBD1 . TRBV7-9 TGTGCCAGCAGCTTCGGACAGGGTGATCAGCCCCAGCATTTT CASSFGQGDQPQHF
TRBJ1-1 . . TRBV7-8 TGTGCCAGCAGCTTAGTGGGCAGTCAATACATGAACACTGAAGCTTTCTTT CASSLVGSQYMNTEAFF
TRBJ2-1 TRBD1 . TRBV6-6 TGTGCCAGCAGAAAGACCGGGACAGTTCAGTTCTTC CASRKTGTVQFF
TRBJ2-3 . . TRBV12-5 TGTGCTAGTGGTTTAGAGAGCACAGATACGCAGTATTTT CASGLESTDTQYF
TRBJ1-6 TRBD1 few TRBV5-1 TGCGCCAGCAGCTTGGCTGGACAGGGAGGAAATTCACCCCTCCACTTT CASSLAGQGGNSPLHF
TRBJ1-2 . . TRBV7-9 TGTGCCAGCAGCTCCCGACACGACTATGGCTACACCTTC CASSSRHDYGYTF
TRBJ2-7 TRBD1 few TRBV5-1 TGCGCCAGCAGCCCTGACAGGGCCGTTACCTACGAGCAGTACTTC CASSPDRAVTYEQYF
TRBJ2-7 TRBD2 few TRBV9 TGTGCCAGCAGCGTAGGAACTAGCGGTCCTTTCTACGAGCAGTACTTC CASSVGTSGPFYEQYF
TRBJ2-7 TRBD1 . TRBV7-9 TGTTCCAGCAGCTACGGACAGGGGTACGAGCAGTACTTC CSSSYGQGYEQYF
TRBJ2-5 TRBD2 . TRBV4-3 TGCGCCAGCAGCTCCGGACTAGCGGGATTGGAGACCCAGTACTTC CASSSGLAGLETQYF
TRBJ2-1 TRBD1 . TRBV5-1 TGCGCCAGCAGCCGGGCTGGGACAGGGTACCGTAGTGAGCAGTTCTTC CASSRAGTGYRSEQFF
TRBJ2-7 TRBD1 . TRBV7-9 TGTGCCAGCAGCTCGGGACAGGCCCCATACGAGCAGTACTTC CASSSGQAPYEQYF
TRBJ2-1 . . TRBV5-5 TGTGCCAGCAGCTACAGGGATTACAATGAGCAGTTCTTC CASSYRDYNEQFF
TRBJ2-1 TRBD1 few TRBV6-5 TGTGCCAGCAGTTTAGAGGACAGGGGCCATGAGCAGTTCTTC CASSLEDRGHEQFF
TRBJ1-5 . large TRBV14 TGTGCCAGCAGCCATCGAGGTCAGCCCCAGCATTTT CASSHRGQPQHF
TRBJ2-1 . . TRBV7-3 TGTGCCAGCAGCTTAAGGTGGGCTAGCGACTACAATGAGCAGTTCTTC CASSLRWASDYNEQFF
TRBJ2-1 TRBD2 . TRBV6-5 TGTGCCAGCAGTGGAGGACTAGCGGGAAACAATGAGCAGTTCTTC CASSGGLAGNNEQFF
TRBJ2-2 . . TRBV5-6 TGTGCCAGCAGCTTGGTCGCGGGCACCGGGGAGCTGTTTTTT CASSLVAGTGELFF
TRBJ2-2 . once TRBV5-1 TGCGCCAGCAGCTTGGGGCCGAACACCGGGGAGCTGTTTTTT CASSLGPNTGELFF
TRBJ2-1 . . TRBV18 TGTGCCAGCTCCGCAGTATCAGGGGCCGGCTACAATGAGCAGTTCTTC CASSAVSGAGYNEQFF
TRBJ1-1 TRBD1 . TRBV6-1 TGTGCCAGCAGTGCCCAGGGGGTGGCCACTGAAGCTTTCTTT CASSAQGVATEAFF
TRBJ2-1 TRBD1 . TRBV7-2 TGTGCCAGCAGCTTCCGGGACAGAATTTCCTACAATGAGCAGTTCTTC CASSFRDRISYNEQFF
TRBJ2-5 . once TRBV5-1 TGCGCCAGCAGCCAATTCGGACACCTCCAAGAGACCCAGTACTTC CASSQFGHLQETQYF
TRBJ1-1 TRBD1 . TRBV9 TGTGCCAGCAGCGTGGGACAGCTGAACACTGAAGCTTTCTTT CASSVGQLNTEAFF
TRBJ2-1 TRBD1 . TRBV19 TGTGCCAGTAGTAACGACAGGGCGACCTACAATGAGCAGTTCTTC CASSNDRATYNEQFF
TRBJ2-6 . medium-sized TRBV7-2 TGTGCCAACGGGGTTGCTGGGGCCAACGTCCTGACTTTC CANGVAGANVLTF
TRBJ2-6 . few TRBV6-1 TGTGCCAGCAGTGAAGCGGCCAGGGGCTGGGCCAACGTCCTGACTTTC CASSEAARGWANVLTF
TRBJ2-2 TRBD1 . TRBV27 TGTGCCAGCAGTATCAGACAGGGGTTGGGGGAGCTGTTTTTT CASSIRQGLGELFF
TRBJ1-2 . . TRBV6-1 TGTGCCAGCAGTGTAATGGGCAGGCGTTACTATGGCTACACCTTC CASSVMGRRYYGYTF
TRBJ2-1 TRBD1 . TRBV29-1 TGCAGCGTCCAGGACAGGGGAGTTGGCAATGAGCAGTTCTTC CSVQDRGVGNEQFF
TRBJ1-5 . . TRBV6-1 TGTGCCAGCAGAGACACTTTCAATCAGCCCCAGAATTTT CASRDTFNQPQNF
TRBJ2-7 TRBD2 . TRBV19 TGTGCCAGTAGTATAGGAGGCGGGGGGGCCTACGAGCAGTACTTC CASSIGGGGAYEQYF
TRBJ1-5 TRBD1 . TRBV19 TGTGCCAGTAGGAAAGGACAGGGAGAGAACCAGCCCCAGCATTTT CASRKGQGENQPQHF
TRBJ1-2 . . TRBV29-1 TGCAGCGTGATCCCTCCGGGACTTCCAGCTAACTATGGCTACACCTTC CSVIPPGLPANYGYTF
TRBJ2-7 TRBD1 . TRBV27 TGTGCCAGCAGTTACGGGACAGGGACGTACGAGCAGTACTTC CASSYGTGTYEQYF
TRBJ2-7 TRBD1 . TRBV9 TGTGCCAGCAGCGTAGCCGGGACAGGGCTCTACGAGCAGTACTTC CASSVAGTGLYEQYF
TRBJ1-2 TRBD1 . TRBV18 TGTGCCAGCTCACCGTGGCAGGGGGCAGATAACTATGGCTACACCTTC CASSPWQGADNYGYTF